The text below deals with one T cell receptor beta chain. Its target is unknown. 60 Vbeta and 13 Jbeta primers were used in PCR. Study processing details: A follow-up analysis tallied 65 million to 80 million unique TCR beta chains, roughly 11 million shared. Produced via immunoSEQ multiplex PCR; TCRdb's table is partial and in-frame only. That table supplies the V and J calls and clone size; D and trimming were determined from the DNA. The profile shows more than 110,000 clones, around 80% of them singletons. This sample is drawn from a study of cytomegalovirus exposure and HLA in healthy donors. Study-level findings and limits: Per a later analysis, about 17,000 TCR beta sequences showed association with HLA alleles at 0.05 false discovery rate. High specificity and sensitivity for cytomegalovirus status were reported for the classifier. CMV serostatus was the only immune exposure information that was available.

Trimming cost V 6 bases and J 2 bases; bases outside gene matches: 7. This CDR3 is built from 16 residues. Per germline, CDR1 SQVTM and CDR2 ANQGSEA. The chain is built from TRBV29-1 and TRBJ2-3, with TRBD2 matching 14 bases. The receptor was derived from a female donor in good health and CMV-seronegative. Sequencing input: PBMCs. CDR3 in amino acids: CSVTGTSGSFTDTQYF. The CDR3 DNA sequence: TGCAGCGTCACCGGGACTAGCGGGAGTTTCACAGATACGCAGTATTTT.